One and the same sample provided the 11 T cell receptor beta chains below, sequenced in a study of human T cells and chemical hapten exposure. Time point indicated: pre-sensitization, week 0. The treatment: therapeutic diphenylcyclopropenone sensitization with weekly scalp DPC. TCRdb passed the RACE reads through MiXCR, listing each CDR3 protein once. The sample includes roughly 100,000 distinct CDR3 sequences, 9.6% of them seen just once. The specimen was whole blood, collected in connection with sensitization to the hapten diphenylcyclopropenone (DPC). All receptors come from a woman between 35 and 50 years old with alopecia areata. Some clones in this sample may be carry-over from other donors' samples.

This clonotype came up many times. The V gene is TRBV5-1, the J gene TRBJ2-3; D is uncertain. Looked up from germline, CDR1 is SGHRS and CDR2 is YFSETQ. V lost 0 bases and J 1 base, leaving 6 bases between the germline ends. The CDR3 sequence is 14 residues long. The CDR3 spells CASSLEMRTDTQYF. The CDR3 region has the DNA TGCGCCAGCAGCTTGGAAATGCGCACAGATACGCAGTATTTT.

This clonotype was seen at least ten times. The gene calls are TRBV4-2 and TRBJ2-1, with 9 bases matching TRBD2. From germline, CDR1 is LGHNA and CDR2 YNFKEQ. CDR3 length equals 16 residues. With 4 bases clipped from V and 2 bases from J, the junction kept 6 bases outside the gene matches. CDR3 in amino acids: CASSPSGGGAYNEQFF. In DNA, the CDR3 is TGTGCCAGCAGCCCCTCAGGCGGGGGGGCCTACAATGAGCAGTTCTTC.

This clonotype was found many times. V and J are TRBV7-9 and TRBJ1-6; 8 nucleotides align to TRBD1. Germline trimming cut 5 bases from V and 10 bases from J; bases unmatched to any gene: 7. The CDR3 extends over 14 amino acids. CDR1 SEHNR and CDR2 FQNEAQ come from the germline V gene (reference sequence). The CDR3 DNA reads as TGTGCCAGCAGCCTAGGACAGGGAATATCACCCCTCCACTTT. Amino acid sequence: CASSLGQGISPLHF. The full variable domain, its missing parts supplied by reference TRBV7-9 and TRBJ1-6, is DTGVSQNPRHKITKRGQNVTFRCDPISEHNRLYWYRQTLGQGPEFLTYFQNEAQLEKSRLLSDRFSAERPKGSFSTLEIQRTEQGDSAMYLCASSLGQGISPLHFGNGTRLTVT.

This clonotype has a count of ten or more. V and J are TRBV29-1 and TRBJ2-1; weak D call: TRBD1 (8 bases). This CDR3 has 13 amino acids. From germline, CDR1 is SQVTM and CDR2 ANQGSEA. V shed 6 bases and J shed 7 bases, with 16 bases lying between them. The CDR3 loop reads CSVDRGGKNEQFF. DNA for the CDR3: TGCAGCGTCGACAGGGGAGGGAAAAATGAGCAGTTCTTC.

This clonotype was seen at least ten times. This chain uses TRBV6-5 with TRBJ1-2, with D perhaps matching TRBD1 (5 bases). The CDR3 extends over 15 amino acids. Germline CDR1 and CDR2: MNHEY and SVGAGI. Trimming took 3 bases from V and 4 from J, leaving 15 bases between them. In nucleotides, the CDR3 is TGTGCCAGCAGTTATCGAGCAGGGACGATCTATGGCTACACCTTC. Amino acid sequence: CASSYRAGTIYGYTF.

This clonotype was seen ten or more times. This rearrangement joins TRBV18 to TRBJ2-7, with no clear D. The CDR3 spans 14 residues. The ends were cut back, 5 bases at V and 2 bases at J, with 13 bases in the middle. The germline CDR1 and CDR2 sequences are KGHSH and LQKENI. The CDR3 nucleotides are TGTGCCAGCTCAGGTCGCGACGGTGCCTACGAGCAGTACTTC. This encodes CASSGRDGAYEQYF.

This clonotype was picked up a small number of times. V usage is TRBV11-1 and J usage is TRBJ2-7; a weak D match, TRBD1 (5 bases). CDR1 and CDR2 from the germline V gene are SGHAT and FQDESV (reference sequence). The CDR3 loop spans 16 amino acids. Trimming stripped 1 base from V and 5 bases from J, with 18 bases between. This CDR3 is CASSLVVGQRAHEQYF. For the CDR3, the DNA is TGTGCCAGCAGCTTAGTGGTCGGACAAAGGGCCCACGAGCAGTACTTC.

Points on this clonotype: One base away lies a much larger clone, so this may be a sequencing read error. The chain joins TRBV20-1 to TRBJ2-5, with 11 bases that match TRBD2. The CDR3 totals 19 residues. J lost 7 bases, V lost 2 bases, and 21 bases had no gene match. The V gene's germline CDR1 is DFQATT and CDR2 SNEGSKA (reference sequence). The CDR3 coding sequence is TGCAGTGCTAGACATCCCAGGGCTAGCGGGGGGCCGGCTGTGCGGACCCAGTACTTC. Amino acids: CSARHPRASGGPAVRTQYF.

About this clonotype: A much larger clonotype is one base distant, so this may be a read error. The CDR3 DNA is TGTGCCAGCAGCGTAACGGACGGTTCCTACAATGAGCAGTTCTTC. It is translated as CASSVTDGSYNEQFF. This chain connects TRBV9 to TRBJ2-1; no clear D gene. Germline V gene lookup returns CDR1 SGDLS and CDR2 YYNGEE. V gave up 1 base and J gave up 1 base, with 9 bases separating them. The CDR3 is 15 residues long.

This clonotype was observed many times. This chain connects TRBV7-2 to TRBJ1-2; D ambiguous. CDR1 is SGHTA and CDR2 is FQGNSA in the germline V gene. The CDR3 length is 19 residues. V was shortened by 5 bases and J by 0 bases, with 25 bases between the two germline ends. CDR3 nucleotides: TGTGCCAGCAGCCCAGCCCCTGGGAAGCGGACTGCAGCTAACTATGGCTACACCTTC. Its translation: CASSPAPGKRTAANYGYTF.

This clonotype was found many times. The chain uses TRBV4-3 and TRBJ2-1, with 11 bases aligning to TRBD2. CDR1 LGHNA and CDR2 YSLEER come from the germline V gene. This CDR3 has 17 amino acids. Germline trimming cut 0 bases from V and 1 base from J; bases unmatched to any gene: 2. Here the CDR3 DNA reads TGCGCCAGCAGCCAAGAGATAGCGGGGGGGTCCTACAATGAGCAGTTCTTC. Protein: CASSQEIAGGSYNEQFF.